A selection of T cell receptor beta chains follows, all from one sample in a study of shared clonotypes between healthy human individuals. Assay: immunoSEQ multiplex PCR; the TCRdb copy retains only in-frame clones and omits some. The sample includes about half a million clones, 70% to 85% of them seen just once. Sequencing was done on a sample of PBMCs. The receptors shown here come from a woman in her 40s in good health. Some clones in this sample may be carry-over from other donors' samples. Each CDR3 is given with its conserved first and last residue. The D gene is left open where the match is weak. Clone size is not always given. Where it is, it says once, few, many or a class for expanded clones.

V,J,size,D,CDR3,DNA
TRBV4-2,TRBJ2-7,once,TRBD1,CASSQKDGTGGYEQYF,TGTGCCAGCAGCCAAAAGGACGGGACAGGGGGCTACGAGCAGTACTTC
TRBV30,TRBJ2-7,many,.,CAWSPTGYEQYF,TGTGCCTGGAGTCCTACGGGGTACGAGCAGTACTTC
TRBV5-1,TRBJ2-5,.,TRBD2,CASGGSEETQYF,TGCGCCAGCGGCGGGAGTGAGGAGACCCAGTACTTC
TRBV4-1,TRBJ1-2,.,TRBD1,CASSQDVSAGGTSGYTF,TGCGCCAGCAGCCAAGATGTTTCCGCAGGGGGGACGTCCGGCTACACCTTC
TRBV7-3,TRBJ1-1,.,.,CASSSGLREGNTEAFF,TGTGCCAGCAGCTCGGGGCTGAGGGAGGGTAACACTGAAGCTTTCTTT
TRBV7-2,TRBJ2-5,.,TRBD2,CASSYGLVGETQYF,TGTGCCAGCAGTTACGGACTAGTCGGAGAGACCCAGTACTTC
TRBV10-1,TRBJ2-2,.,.,CASSEDGYRTNTGELFF,TGCGCCAGCAGTGAGGACGGTTACAGAACGAACACCGGGGAGCTGTTTTTT
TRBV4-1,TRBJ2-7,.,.,CASSQGPRELDEQYF,TGCGCCAGCAGCCAAGGACCAAGGGAACTAGACGAGCAGTACTTC
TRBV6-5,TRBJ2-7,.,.,CASNIKAGSGEQYF,TGTGCCAGCAACATAAAGGCCGGGAGCGGCGAGCAGTACTTC
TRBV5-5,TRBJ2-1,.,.,CASSSGLTGVNEQFF,TGTGCCAGCAGCTCTGGACTAACGGGAGTCAATGAGCAGTTCTTC
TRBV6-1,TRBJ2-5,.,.,CASSELKAIETQYF,TGTGCCAGCAGTGAATTGAAGGCCATAGAGACCCAGTACTTC
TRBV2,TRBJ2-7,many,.,CASLGAPSYEQYF,TGTGCCAGTCTAGGGGCCCCTAGCTACGAGCAGTACTTC
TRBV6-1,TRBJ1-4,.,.,CASSEGGKLFF,TGTGCCAGCAGTGAAGGAGGAAAACTGTTTTTT
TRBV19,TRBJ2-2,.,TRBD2,CASSMGLAGGPSTGELFF,TGTGCCAGTAGTATGGGACTAGCGGGAGGGCCGAGCACCGGGGAGCTGTTTTTT
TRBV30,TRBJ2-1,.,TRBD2,CAWSKLAGVSHEQFF,TGTGCCTGGAGTAAACTAGCGGGAGTGTCCCATGAGCAGTTCTTC
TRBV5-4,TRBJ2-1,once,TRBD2,CASSAPLAGGSKQFF,TGTGCCAGCAGCGCACCACTAGCGGGAGGAAGCAAGCAGTTCTTC
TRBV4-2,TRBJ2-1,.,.,CASSQATGQLNEQLF,TGTGCCAGCAGCCAAGCGACGGGCCAACTTAATGAGCAGCTCTTC
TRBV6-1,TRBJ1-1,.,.,CASSQEYTEAFF,TGTGCCAGCAGTCAGGAATACACTGAAGCTTTCTTT
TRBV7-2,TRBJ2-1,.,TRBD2,CASSSDGAGGRYNEQFF,TGTGCCAGCAGCTCAGACGGAGCGGGAGGTAGATACAATGAGCAGTTCTTC
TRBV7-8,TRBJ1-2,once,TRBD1,CASSLPQDRIVRGYTF,TGTGCCAGCAGCTTACCACAGGACAGGATCGTGCGTGGCTACACCTTC
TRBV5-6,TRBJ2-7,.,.,CASSKKDRRSEQYF,TGTGCCAGCAGTAAAAAGGACCGTAGGAGCGAGCAGTACTTC
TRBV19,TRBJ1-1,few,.,CASSTRAGTEAFF,TGTGCCAGTAGTACGCGGGCTGGCACTGAAGCTTTCTTT
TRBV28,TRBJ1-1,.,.,CASSKYIMNTEAFF,TGTGCCAGCAGTAAATATATCATGAACACTGAAGCTTTCTTT
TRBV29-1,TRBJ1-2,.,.,CSAILQGLGYGYTF,TGCAGCGCCATTTTACAGGGCTTAGGATACGGCTACACCTTC
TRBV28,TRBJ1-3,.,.,CASRFSSSGNTIYF,TGTGCCAGCAGGTTTTCGAGCTCTGGAAACACCATATATTTT
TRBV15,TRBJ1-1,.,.,CATSRERNQGTEAFF,TGTGCCACCAGCAGAGAGAGGAATCAGGGCACTGAAGCTTTCTTT